A single sample gave rise to the 14 T cell receptor beta chains below, sequenced in a study of T cell changes during pregnancy in multiple sclerosis. Assay used: immunoSEQ multiplex PCR; TCRdb lists only in-frame clones, some missing. The sample includes about 80,000 clones, 92% of them seen just once. The specimen comprised peripheral blood, sampled before pregnancy. The source of these receptors is a female donor with multiple sclerosis, enrolled in a pregnancy study.

This chain joins TRBV29-1 and TRBJ2-3; 8 bases are shared with TRBD2. Germline V gene data show CDR1 as SQVTM and CDR2 as ANQGSEA. V shed 4 bases, J shed 2 bases, and the junction held 8 bases outside the gene matches. This CDR3 region has 15 residues. Here the CDR3 reads CSVGPSGGPTDTQYF. CDR3 DNA: TGCAGCGTTGGCCCAAGCGGGGGCCCCACAGATACGCAGTATTTT.

CDR3 protein: CASSFFGQGYNEQFF. CDR3 nucleotides: TGTGCCAGCAGCTTTTTCGGACAGGGGTACAATGAGCAGTTCTTC. The V and J genes are TRBV5-6 and TRBJ2-1, with 9 bases lining up with TRBD1. J gave up 4 bases and V 2 bases, and 4 bases lay outside the gene matches. The CDR3 consists of 15 residues. CDR1 is SGHDT and CDR2 is YYEEEE in the germline V gene.

The gene calls are TRBV5-1 and TRBJ1-3, with a tentative D call TRBD1 (5 bases). The V end was cut by 0 bases, the J end by 0 bases, with 10 bases between. The CDR3 extends over 16 amino acids. CDR1 SGHRS and CDR2 YFSETQ come from the germline V gene. This chain's CDR3 is CASSLGGRSSGNTIYF. In DNA, the CDR3 is TGCGCCAGCAGCTTGGGGGGCCGGAGCTCTGGAAACACCATATATTTT. The variable domain in full, with the rest retrieved from reference TRBV5-1 and TRBJ1-3, is KAGVTQTPRYLIKTRGQQVTLSCSPISGHRSVSWYQQTPGQGLQFLFEYFSETQRNKGNFPGRFSGRQFSNSRSEMNVSTLELGDSALYLCASSLGGRSSGNTIYFGEGSWLTVV.

This chain uses TRBV19 with TRBJ2-5, with D perhaps TRBD2 (7 bases). The germline CDR1 and CDR2 sequences are LNHDA and SQIVND (reference sequence). The CDR3 spans 16 residues. Trimming cost V 7 bases and J 1 base, with 19 bases left between them. For the CDR3, the DNA is TGTGCCAGTACCCGAGGGGGGAGCGGGGTCCAAGAGACCCAGTACTTC. Translation gives CASTRGGSGVQETQYF.

The V gene is TRBV6-5, the J gene TRBJ2-5, with D tentatively TRBD1 (7 bases). V lost 7 bases to trimming and J lost 5 bases, with 17 bases between them. Germline V lookup: CDR1 MNHEY, CDR2 SVGAGI. This CDR3 region has 14 residues. In DNA, the CDR3 is TGTGCCAGCACCCCGGGCAGGGGGACTGAGACCCAGTACTTC. Protein sequence: CASTPGRGTETQYF.

The chain recombines TRBV18 with TRBJ2-5; 10 nucleotides match TRBD2. Germline trimming cut 3 bases from V and 4 bases from J; bases unmatched to any gene: 8. Germline V gene sequence: CDR1 KGHSH, CDR2 LQKENI. The CDR3 contains 16 residues. CDR3 sequence: CASSPIFSGGRETQYF. DNA for the CDR3: TGTGCCAGCTCACCGATCTTTAGCGGGGGGCGAGAGACCCAGTACTTC.

The V and J genes are TRBV5-1 and TRBJ2-1; 11 nucleotides align to TRBD1. The CDR3 is 14 amino acids. Germline loops: CDR1 SGHRS, CDR2 YFSETQ. V gave up 4 bases and J gave up 6 bases; unmatched junction bases: 3. The CDR3 loop is CASSPGTGGNEQFF. CDR3 DNA: TGCGCCAGCAGCCCCGGGACAGGGGGCAATGAGCAGTTCTTC. The whole variable domain, filled in from reference TRBV5-1 and TRBJ2-1, reads KAGVTQTPRYLIKTRGQQVTLSCSPISGHRSVSWYQQTPGQGLQFLFEYFSETQRNKGNFPGRFSGRQFSNSRSEMNVSTLELGDSALYLCASSPGTGGNEQFFGPGTRLTVL.

The rearrangement joins TRBV18 to TRBJ1-1; possibly TRBD1 for D (5 bases). CDR3 size: 12 residues. Per germline, CDR1 KGHSH and CDR2 LQKENI. Trimming pared 6 bases from V and 5 bases from J, leaving 10 bases between. CDR3 DNA sequence: TGTGCCAGCTCGCCGACAGATACTGAAGCTTTCTTT. The encoded protein is CASSPTDTEAFF. The full variable domain, its missing parts supplied by reference TRBV18 and TRBJ1-1, is NAGVMQNPRHLVRRRGQEARLRCSPMKGHSHVYWYRQLPEEGLKFMVYLQKENIIDESGMPKERFSAEFPKEGPSILRIQQVVRGDSAAYFCASSPTDTEAFFGQGTRLTVV.

The chain joins TRBV7-3 to TRBJ1-2; 8 nucleotides line up with TRBD1. With V trimmed by 5 bases and J by 4 bases, 3 bases remained unmatched. The CDR3 is made up of 13 amino acids. Germline V gene data show CDR1 as SGHTA and CDR2 as FQGTGA. This CDR3 reads CASSPQGAYGYTF. CDR3 sequence (DNA): TGTGCCAGCAGCCCTCAGGGGGCCTATGGCTACACCTTC.

The chain couples TRBV18 to TRBJ2-7; weak D call: TRBD1 (6 bases). The CDR3 runs to 16 residues. Trimming left V 3 bases short and J 5 bases short, with 20 bases between. Germline V gene lookup returns CDR1 KGHSH and CDR2 LQKENI. CDR3 region: CASSPTSLAGVHEQYF. The CDR3 DNA reads TGTGCCAGCTCACCTACCTCCCTCGCAGGGGTACACGAGCAGTACTTC.

J is TRBJ2-4 and V is TRBV29-1, with D maybe TRBD2 (5 bases). Germline CDR1 is SQVTM and CDR2 is ANQGSEA. The V and J ends lost 4 bases and 1 base respectively, with 17 bases between them. This CDR3 spans 16 amino acids. The CDR3 DNA sequence: TGCAGCGTTGCGTTGGGGAGACCGCCCGCCAAAAACATTCAGTACTTC. Its protein product is CSVALGRPPAKNIQYF.

This chain joins TRBV2 and TRBJ1-5, with 8 bases that match TRBD1. Per the germline V gene, CDR1 is SNHLY and CDR2 is FYNNEI. The junction had 3 bases not matched to a gene; V was cut back by 5 bases and J by 0 bases. This CDR3 is 15 amino acids long. DNA for the CDR3: TGTGCCAGCAGTCCGGGACAGGCTAGCAATCAGCCCCAGCATTTT. Residues: CASSPGQASNQPQHF.

This chain joins TRBV11-3 and TRBJ2-5; TRBD2 aligns across 8 bases. This CDR3 region has 15 residues. Germline V gene sequence: CDR1 SGHNT, CDR2 YENEEA. The junction had 10 bases not matched to a gene; V was cut back by 5 bases and J by 5 bases. CDR3: CASSTGGADLETQYF. In DNA form, the CDR3 reads TGTGCCAGCAGCACCGGGGGGGCCGATTTGGAGACCCAGTACTTC.

This clone was counted a single time. At one end the junction does not follow the germline gene, possibly because of a read error. V is TRBV18 and J is TRBJ1-2, with D tentatively TRBD1 (6 bases). CDR1 is KGHSH, CDR2 LQKENI, per germline. CDR3 length: 14 residues. The CDR3 sequence is CASSPSSGQPNLPF. CDR3 DNA sequence: TGTGCCAGCTCACCCTCCAGCGGACAGCCGAACTTACCCTTC.